This T cell receptor beta chain was identified during a study of neurological immune-mediated disorders. Study overall: Relapsing-remitting forms accounted for about 90% of the roughly 35 multiple sclerosis patients and secondary progressive forms for 3.

This clonotype was counted at least ten times. Its antigen is currently unknown. MiXCR, run by TCRdb on the 5' RACE reads, gives a single entry per CDR3 protein. There are tens of thousands of distinct CDR3 sequences in the sample; approximately 3.8% occur only once, and 1.5% to 2% lies in the top ten. After removal of 1 base from V and 4 bases from J, the junction contained 7 bases not matched to a gene. This CDR3 spans 16 amino acids. CDR1 is SGHTA and CDR2 is FQGNSA in the germline V gene. Overall study findings and caveats: One related-CDR3 cluster, which may be a signature, held the repertoires of 18 of 34 multiple sclerosis patients after phylogenetic grouping. Whereas HTLV-1-associated myelopathy showed the most TCR clonal expansion, multiple sclerosis showed the least, with levels below those of healthy controls.

The clonotype originates from a man younger than 40 with multiple sclerosis. This chain joins TRBV7-2 and TRBJ2-3; 8 nucleotides align to TRBD2. Material: PBMCs. The CDR3 region is CASSLEGGGRADTQYF. The DNA for the CDR3 is TGTGCCAGCAGCTTAGAGGGCGGGGGGCGCGCAGATACGCAGTATTTT.